This TCR beta chain was documented in a study of cytomegalovirus exposure and HLA in healthy donors. This CDR3 spans 16 amino acids. Germline CDR1 is SEHNR and CDR2 is FQNEAQ (reference sequence). V was clipped by 0 bases and J by 4 bases; unmatched bases: 6. Researchers ran the PCR with 60 Vbeta and 13 Jbeta primers. The table came from immunoSEQ multiplex PCR; TCRdb's copy has only in-frame clones and leaves some out. The data contain about 210,000 clones, roughly 77% of them singletons. The clonotype originates from a male donor in good health and CMV-seropositive. The chain joins TRBV7-9 to TRBJ1-2; 9 bases are shared with TRBD1. Sequencing was carried out using PBMCs. CDR3 nucleotides: TGTGCCAGCAGCTTAGCGGAGGTGACAGGGGGCTATGGCTACACCTTC. Translated, it gives CASSLAEVTGGYGYTF.